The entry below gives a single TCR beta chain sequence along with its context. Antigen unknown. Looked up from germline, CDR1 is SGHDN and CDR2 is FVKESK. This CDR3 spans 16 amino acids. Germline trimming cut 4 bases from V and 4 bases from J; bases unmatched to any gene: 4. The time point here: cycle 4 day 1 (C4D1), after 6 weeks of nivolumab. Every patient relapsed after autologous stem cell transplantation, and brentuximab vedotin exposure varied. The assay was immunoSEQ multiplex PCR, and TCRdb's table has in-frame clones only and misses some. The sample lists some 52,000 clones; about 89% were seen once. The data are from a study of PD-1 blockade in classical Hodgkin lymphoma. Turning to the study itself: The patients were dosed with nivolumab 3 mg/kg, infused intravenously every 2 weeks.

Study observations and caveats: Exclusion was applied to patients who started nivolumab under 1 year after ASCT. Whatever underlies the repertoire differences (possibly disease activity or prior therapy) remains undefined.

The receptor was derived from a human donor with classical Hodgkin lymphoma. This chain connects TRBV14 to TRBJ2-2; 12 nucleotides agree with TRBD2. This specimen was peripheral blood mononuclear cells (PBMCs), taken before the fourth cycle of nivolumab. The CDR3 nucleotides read TGTGCCAGCAGCCGGACTAGCGGGATGAGCACCGGGGAGCTGTTTTTT. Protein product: CASSRTSGMSTGELFF. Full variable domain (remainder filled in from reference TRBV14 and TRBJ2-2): EAGVTQFPSHSVIEKGQTVTLRCDPISGHDNLYWYRRVMGKEIKFLLHFVKESKQDESGMPNNRFLAERTGGTYSTLKVQPAELEDSGVYFCASSRTSGMSTGELFFGEGSRLTVL.